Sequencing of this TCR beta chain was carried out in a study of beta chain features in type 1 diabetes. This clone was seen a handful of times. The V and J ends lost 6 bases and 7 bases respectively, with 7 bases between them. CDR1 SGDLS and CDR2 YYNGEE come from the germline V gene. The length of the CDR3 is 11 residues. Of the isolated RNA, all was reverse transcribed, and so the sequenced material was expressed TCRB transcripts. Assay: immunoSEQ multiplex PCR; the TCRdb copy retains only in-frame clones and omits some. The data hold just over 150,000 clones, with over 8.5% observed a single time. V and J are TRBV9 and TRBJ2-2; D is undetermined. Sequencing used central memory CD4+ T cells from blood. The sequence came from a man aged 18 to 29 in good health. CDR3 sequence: CASKNGGELFF. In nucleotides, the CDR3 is TGTGCCAGCAAGAATGGCGGGGAGCTGTTTTTT.